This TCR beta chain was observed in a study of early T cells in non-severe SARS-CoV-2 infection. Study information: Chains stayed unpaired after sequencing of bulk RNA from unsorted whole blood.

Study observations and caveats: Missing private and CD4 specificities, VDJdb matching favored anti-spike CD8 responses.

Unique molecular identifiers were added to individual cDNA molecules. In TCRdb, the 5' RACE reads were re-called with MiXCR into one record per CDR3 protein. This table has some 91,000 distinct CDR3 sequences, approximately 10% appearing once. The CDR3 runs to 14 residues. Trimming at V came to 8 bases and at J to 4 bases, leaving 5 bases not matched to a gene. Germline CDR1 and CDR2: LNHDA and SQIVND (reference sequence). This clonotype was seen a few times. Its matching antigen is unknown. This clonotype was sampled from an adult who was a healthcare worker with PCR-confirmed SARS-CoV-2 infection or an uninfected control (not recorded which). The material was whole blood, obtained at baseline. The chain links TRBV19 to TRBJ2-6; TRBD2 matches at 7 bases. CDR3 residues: CASQAGSGANVLTF. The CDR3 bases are TGTGCCAGTCAAGCGGGGTCCGGGGCCAACGTCCTGACTTTC. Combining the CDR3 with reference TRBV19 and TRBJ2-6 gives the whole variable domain DGGITQSPKYLFRKEGQNVTLSCEQNLNHDAMYWYRQDPGQGLRLIYYSQIVNDFQKGDIAEGYSVSREKKESFPLTVTSAQKNPTAFYLCASQAGSGANVLTFGAGSRLTVL.